This TCR beta chain was profiled in a study of T cell clones after liver transplantation. Turning to the study itself: Third-party-reactive TCRbeta sequences from pre-transplant mixed lymphocyte reactions served as antigen-independent comparators.

As concerns this clone: Its antigen remains unidentified.

Here immunoSEQ multiplex PCR was the method, and the copy in TCRdb shows in-frame clones only, minus some. The sample yields about 80,000 clones, 70% to 85% seen once. Study outcomes and limitations: Donor-reactive sequences fell more than third party-reactive ones, suggesting partial deletion.

The V gene end was trimmed by 6 bases and the J gene end by 1 base; junction bases not matched to a gene: 6. This CDR3 spans 14 amino acids. Germline CDR1 and CDR2: SNHLY and FYNNEI. This receptor was obtained from a human patient who received a liver transplant. Some T cells may have come from the graft donor. V usage is TRBV2 and J usage is TRBJ2-7; 7 nucleotides match TRBD1. Sample: CD4+ T cells from blood, taken around 42 months after liver transplant. As DNA, the CDR3 is TGTGCCAGCAGGGTTGGGACAGCTTCCTACGAGCAGTACTTC. It is translated as CASRVGTASYEQYF.